The 14 T cell receptor beta chains below all came from one sample that was sequenced in a study of blood T cell repertoires in COVID-19 (TCRdb year 2020). The library was prepared using the immunoSEQ multiplex PCR assay. TCRdb re-hosts the immuneACCESS table, in-frame sequences only. Its copies lack some clones; in the studies checked, an unresolved V gene accounts for under half of them, and the cause for the rest is not known. The sample records roughly 400,000 clones, around 91% of which are singletons. The ten most abundant clones make up 0.9% to 1.2% of the sample. The source material was PBMCs or T cells enriched from blood (not recorded which). These TCRs come from a man between 25 and 39 years old who had recovered from COVID-19.

The chain uses TRBV7-9 and TRBJ2-7; D uncertain. Trimming took 5 bases from V and 6 from J, leaving 23 bases between them. CDR1 SEHNR and CDR2 FQNEAQ come from the germline V gene (reference sequence). CDR3 size: 16 residues. CDR3 DNA sequence: TGTGCCAGCAGCCCGATATGTGACAAACTCTTGTGCGAGCAGTACTTC. Amino acid sequence: CASSPICDKLLCEQYF. The full variable domain, completed using reference TRBV7-9 and TRBJ2-7, is DTGVSQNPRHKITKRGQNVTFRCDPISEHNRLYWYRQTLGQGPEFLTYFQNEAQLEKSRLLSDRFSAERPKGSFSTLEIQRTEQGDSAMYLCASSPICDKLLCEQYFGPGTRLTVT.

The chain uses TRBV28 and TRBJ1-1, with D hard to call. Germline V CDR1 and CDR2: MDHEN, SYDVKM. The CDR3 totals 11 residues. Trimming cost V 7 bases and J 7 bases, with 10 bases left between them. The CDR3, as DNA: TGTGCCAGCAATAAGTACGGTGAAGCTTTCTTT. This gives the protein CASNKYGEAFF. Supplemented by reference TRBV28 and TRBJ1-1, the full variable domain reads DVKVTQSSRYLVKRTGEKVFLECVQDMDHENMFWYRQDPGLGLRLIYFSYDVKMKEKGDIPEGYSVSREKKERFSLILESASTNQTSMYLCASNKYGEAFFGQGTRLTVV.

The rearrangement uses TRBV28 and TRBJ1-1; D not certain. The germline V gene has CDR1 MDHEN and CDR2 SYDVKM. The CDR3 runs to 12 residues. The ends were cut back, 6 bases at V and 6 bases at J, with 11 bases in the middle. CDR3 sequence reads: CASSRTGSEAFF. Here the CDR3 DNA reads TGTGCCAGCAGCCGGACTGGTTCTGAAGCTTTCTTT. Full variable domain (remainder filled in from reference TRBV28 and TRBJ1-1): DVKVTQSSRYLVKRTGEKVFLECVQDMDHENMFWYRQDPGLGLRLIYFSYDVKMKEKGDIPEGYSVSREKKERFSLILESASTNQTSMYLCASSRTGSEAFFGQGTRLTVV.

This rearrangement joins TRBV3-1 (or the pseudogene TRBV3-2) to TRBJ1-1; TRBD1 agrees at 7 bases. Germline V gene lookup returns CDR1 LGHDT and CDR2 YNNKEL (reference sequence). V was pared by 1 base and J by 5 bases, with 7 bases of the junction left unmatched. The CDR3 sequence is 15 residues long. CDR3 amino acids: CASSQGQGLGTEAFF. The DNA for the CDR3 is TGTGCCAGCAGCCAAGGACAGGGACTCGGTACTGAAGCTTTCTTT.

The chain couples TRBV28 to TRBJ2-4; weak D call: TRBD1 (6 bases). The CDR3 length is 12 residues. CDR1 and CDR2 from the germline V gene are MDHEN and SYDVKM. V shed 1 base and J shed 13 bases, with 11 bases lying between them. The DNA for the CDR3 is TGTGCCAGCAGTTTATCAGGGGAATACCAGTACTTC. It codes for CASSLSGEYQYF.

This chain connects TRBV5-6 to TRBJ2-7, with 9 bases fitting TRBD2. Germline V CDR1 and CDR2: SGHDT, YYEEEE. The CDR3 is 14 amino acids. V was pared by 1 base and J by 5 bases, with 4 bases of the junction left unmatched. This chain's CDR3 is CASSLPSGMNEQYF. The CDR3 coding sequence is TGTGCCAGCAGCTTGCCTAGCGGGATGAACGAGCAGTACTTC. Looking up the rest from reference TRBV5-6 and TRBJ2-7 gives the full variable domain: DAGVTQSPTHLIKTRGQQVTLRCSPKSGHDTVSWYQQALGQGPQFIFQYYEEEERQRGNFPDRFSGHQFPNYSSELNVNALLLGDSALYLCASSLPSGMNEQYFGPGTRLTVT.

The chain combines TRBV28 with TRBJ2-7; D gene unclear. CDR1 is MDHEN, CDR2 SYDVKM, per germline. The CDR3 totals 15 residues. V was trimmed by 3 bases and J by 4 bases, leaving 16 bases between them. The CDR3 sequence is CASSLARFTEYEQYF. The DNA of the CDR3 is TGTGCCAGCAGTTTGGCCAGGTTTACCGAATACGAGCAGTACTTC.

CDR3 residues: CASSLGGRADTEAFF. The CDR3 nucleotides are TGCGCCAGCAGCTTGGGAGGCAGGGCTGACACTGAAGCTTTCTTT. The chain couples TRBV5-1 to TRBJ1-1, with D perhaps TRBD1 (5 bases). V lost 0 bases and J lost 3, with 12 bases in between. The CDR3 is 15 amino acids. The V gene's germline CDR1 is SGHRS and CDR2 YFSETQ.

The gene calls are TRBV7-2 and TRBJ1-1, with no clear D. From germline, CDR1 is SGHTA and CDR2 FQGNSA. The V end lost 5 bases, the J end lost 1 base, and 14 bases lay between the germline ends. There are 15 residues in the CDR3. The CDR3 sequence is CASSPLGRENTEAFF. The CDR3 region has the DNA TGTGCCAGCAGCCCCCTTGGGAGGGAGAACACTGAAGCTTTCTTT.

This sequence joins TRBV14 and TRBJ1-4; D ambiguous. Germline loops: CDR1 SGHDN, CDR2 FVKESK. The CDR3 has 12 amino acids. Trimming stripped 1 base from V and 11 bases from J, with 8 bases between. The CDR3 sequence: CASSQGGFKLFF. In nucleotides, the CDR3 is TGTGCCAGCAGCCAAGGAGGGTTCAAACTGTTTTTT.

The rearrangement joins TRBV5-1 to TRBJ2-3; 7 positions match TRBD2. The CDR3 totals 14 residues. CDR1 is SGHRS, CDR2 YFSETQ, per germline. Trimming took 5 bases from V and 6 from J; bases not matched to a gene: 9. The CDR3 spells CASRLEGGADTQYF. Written as DNA, the CDR3 is TGCGCCAGCAGACTAGAGGGAGGGGCGGATACGCAGTATTTT.

A single count supports this clone. The rearrangement links TRBV30 to TRBJ2-2; TRBD1 agrees at 8 bases. Germline V gives CDR1 GTSNPN, CDR2 SVGIG (reference sequence). The V segment lost 5 bases and the J segment 3 bases; nucleotides outside the gene matches: 2. The length of the CDR3 is 13 residues. CDR3 nucleotides: TGTGCCTGGGTGGGACAGGACACCGGGGAGCTGTTTTTT. Its protein product is CAWVGQDTGELFF.

This chain joins TRBV6-5 and TRBJ2-7; the match to TRBD2 covers 8 bases. V was clipped by 7 bases and J by 4 bases; unmatched bases: 12. Germline values: CDR1 MNHEY, CDR2 SVGAGI. The length of the CDR3 is 15 residues. The CDR3 loop reads CASIPRGGEWYEQYF. The DNA for the CDR3 is TGTGCCAGCATCCCCCGGGGGGGGGAGTGGTACGAGCAGTACTTC.

The chain uses TRBV4-1 and TRBJ2-7; 9 bases agree with TRBD2. Trimming took 4 bases from V and 4 from J; bases not matched to a gene: 8. The CDR3 has 15 amino acids. Germline V CDR1 and CDR2: MGHRA, YSYEKL. The CDR3 loop is CASSPLVAGDYEQYF. CDR3 DNA sequence: TGCGCCAGCAGCCCCCTGGTAGCGGGAGATTACGAGCAGTACTTC.